These 22 T cell receptor beta chains were sequenced from one sample in a study of blood T cell repertoires in COVID-19. Data came from immunoSEQ multiplex PCR; TCRdb stores just in-frame clones and leaves some out. Of about 120,000 clones listed, 90% were seen once; the top ten hold 3.8%. The sample taken for sequencing was peripheral blood. The source is a woman in her fifties or sixties with COVID-19, enrolled during active disease.

This clone was seen more than once but under ten times. The CDR3 bases are TGTGCCAGTAGTATAGGGGGGGTTAGCAATCAGCCCCAGCATTTT. It translates to CASSIGGVSNQPQHF. The chain links TRBV19 to TRBJ1-5; D possibly corresponds to TRBD1 (5 bases). The ends were cut back, 1 base at V and 0 bases at J, with 7 bases in the middle. This CDR3 region has 15 residues. Germline V lookup: CDR1 LNHDA, CDR2 SQIVND (reference sequence).

This clone was detected a few times. The genes are TRBV5-1 and TRBJ1-1; tentatively, D is TRBD1 (5 bases). Trimming took 4 bases from V and 2 from J, leaving 18 bases between them. Germline V CDR1 and CDR2: SGHRS, YFSETQ. CDR3 length: 16 amino acids. Here the CDR3 reads CASSREGGVGNTEAFF. The CDR3 coding sequence is TGCGCCAGCAGCCGAGAGGGAGGGGTGGGAAACACTGAAGCTTTCTTT.

This sequence joins TRBV19 and TRBJ2-4; tentatively, D is TRBD2 (6 bases). CDR1 LNHDA and CDR2 SQIVND come from the germline V gene (reference sequence). This CDR3 is 13 amino acids long. CDR3 in DNA: TGTGCGACGGGGACTCAGTGGGGGGACATTCAGTACTTC. Translating it yields CATGTQWGDIQYF.

This sequence joins TRBV4-3 and TRBJ2-3, with 12 nucleotides matching TRBD2. The CDR3 contains 17 residues. The germline gives CDR1 LGHNA, CDR2 YSLEER. The V segment lost 0 bases and the J segment 5 bases; nucleotides outside the gene matches: 6. The CDR3 spells CASSQDLAGGPEDTQYF. For the CDR3, the DNA is TGCGCCAGCAGCCAAGATCTAGCGGGGGGGCCCGAAGATACGCAGTATTTT.

The chain employs TRBV4-1 and TRBJ1-2, with D unresolved. Germline assignment: CDR1 MGHRA and CDR2 YSYEKL. V lost 0 bases and J lost 1, with 12 bases in between. This CDR3 has 16 residues. The CDR3, as DNA: TGCGCCAGCAGCCAAGAGGCAGATCCACGTAACTATGGCTACACCTTC. Residues: CASSQEADPRNYGYTF.

The CDR3 region has the DNA TGCGCCAGCAGCTGGGGGACAGCGGACGCCATGAACACTGAAGCTTTCTTT. Translated, it gives CASSWGTADAMNTEAFF. This chain joins TRBV5-1 and TRBJ1-1, with 7 positions matching TRBD1. The ends lost 3 bases at V and 0 bases at J; junction bases unmatched: 11. The CDR3 has 17 amino acids. The germline CDR1 and CDR2 sequences are SGHRS and YFSETQ.

This chain joins TRBV27 and TRBJ2-5; TRBD2 matches at 10 bases. The CDR3 has 16 amino acids. Germline CDR1 and CDR2: MNHEY and SMNVEV (reference sequence). Trimming removed 6 bases from V and 0 bases from J; junction bases left unmatched: 7. The CDR3 bases are TGTGCCAGCAGCCTACTAGCGGGGAAGTACCAAGAGACCCAGTACTTC. This sequence encodes CASSLLAGKYQETQYF.

CDR3 sequence: CASSYSGASGQPQHF. The DNA for the CDR3 is TGTGCCAGCAGTTACTCGGGGGCTAGTGGTCAGCCCCAGCATTTT. This chain uses TRBV6-5 with TRBJ1-5; tentatively, D is TRBD1 (6 bases). The V and J ends lost 0 bases and 6 bases respectively, with 12 bases between them. There are 15 residues in the CDR3. CDR1 is MNHEY and CDR2 is SVGAGI in the germline V gene.

This clone appeared a few times. The rearrangement uses TRBV2 and TRBJ1-2, with a possible D match to TRBD1 (5 bases). Germline values: CDR1 SNHLY, CDR2 FYNNEI. The CDR3 spans 13 residues. The V gene lost 6 bases and the J gene lost 4 bases, with 12 bases spanning the gap. For the CDR3, the DNA is TGTGCCAGCAGGGTCGAAGGGGCCTATGGCTACACCTTC. Amino acids: CASRVEGAYGYTF.

The chain recombines TRBV3-1 (or the pseudogene TRBV3-2) with TRBJ1-2; D is unclear. V was shortened by 0 bases and J by 0 bases, with 8 bases between the two germline ends. The CDR3 has 15 amino acids. Germline assignment: CDR1 LGHDT and CDR2 YNNKEL (reference sequence). The CDR3 nucleotides are TGTGCCAGCAGCCAAGAACACCTTGCTAACTATGGCTACACCTTC. Protein product: CASSQEHLANYGYTF.

This sequence joins TRBV9 and TRBJ2-7; 9 bases agree with TRBD2. V dropped 3 bases and J dropped 5; count of bases not matched to a gene: 6. CDR3 length: 14 amino acids. Germline V gene lookup returns CDR1 SGDLS and CDR2 YYNGEE. The CDR3 is CASSGRGGLDEQYF. The CDR3 DNA reads as TGTGCCAGCAGCGGGCGGGGGGGCTTGGACGAGCAGTACTTC.

Only a few counts were recorded for this clone. The chain recombines TRBV27 with TRBJ1-1, with 11 bases that match TRBD1. The CDR3 covers 14 residues. J lost 4 bases, V lost 5 bases, and 3 bases had no gene match. Germline assignment: CDR1 MNHEY and CDR2 SMNVEV (reference sequence). In nucleotides, the CDR3 is TGTGCCAGCAGTCCTGGGACAGGGGGCACTGAAGCTTTCTTT. It yields the protein CASSPGTGGTEAFF.

The chain uses TRBV2 and TRBJ1-2; D not certain. Germline assignment: CDR1 SNHLY and CDR2 FYNNEI. The CDR3 spans 15 residues. V was cut by 5 bases and J by 7 bases, with 20 bases left in between. CDR3 coding DNA: TGTGCCAGCAGTAAAACCGCGGGTGACGGAGGTGGCTACACCTTC. This codes for CASSKTAGDGGGYTF.

The rearrangement joins TRBV7-2 to TRBJ2-2; TRBD2 is a possible D gene (5 bases). The germline V gene encodes CDR1 SGHTA and CDR2 FQGNSA. The V gene lost 6 bases and the J gene lost 0 bases, with 14 bases spanning the gap. The CDR3 loop spans 16 amino acids. The DNA for the CDR3 is TGTGCCAGCAGGGAAGGATCGGGGACGAACACCGGGGAGCTGTTTTTT. Protein product: CASREGSGTNTGELFF.

This clone was counted once. The CDR3 loop reads CASSIGGSLSGNTIYF. The CDR3 coding sequence is TGTGCCAGCAGTATAGGGGGATCTCTCTCTGGAAACACCATATATTTT. The chain carries TRBV7-2 and TRBJ1-3, with D tentatively TRBD1 (6 bases). The length of the CDR3 is 16 residues. Per germline, CDR1 SGHTA and CDR2 FQGNSA. The ends were cut back, 6 bases at V and 0 bases at J, with 15 bases in the middle.

J is TRBJ2-7 and V is TRBV11-2; D may be TRBD2 (6 bases). The CDR3 loop spans 15 amino acids. Trimming removed 0 bases from V and 0 bases from J, with 9 bases in between. Germline V gene data show CDR1 as SGHAT and CDR2 as FQNNGV. The CDR3 DNA reads TGTGCCAGCAGCTTAGATATCGGGAGCTCCTACGAGCAGTACTTC. Its translation: CASSLDIGSSYEQYF.

This clone was counted between two and nine times. The chain carries TRBV19 and TRBJ1-2; D remains unclear. Looked up from germline, CDR1 is LNHDA and CDR2 is SQIVND (reference sequence). Trimming took 5 bases from V and 3 from J, leaving 13 bases between them. CDR3 size: 14 residues. DNA for the CDR3: TGTGCCAGTAGTCTACCAGGCAGCTACTATGGCTACACCTTC. This codes for CASSLPGSYYGYTF.

This sequence joins TRBV6-5 and TRBJ2-7, with 8 bases lining up with TRBD1. The ends lost 7 bases at V and 2 bases at J; junction bases unmatched: 10. From germline, CDR1 is MNHEY and CDR2 SVGAGI. This CDR3 is built from 15 residues. In nucleotides, the CDR3 is TGTGCCAGCACCGGACAGGGAAAAGGGGCCTACGAGCAGTACTTC. Residues: CASTGQGKGAYEQYF.

The sample holds a few counts of this clone. The CDR3 end shows no conserved phenylalanine or tryptophan, and so a read error is likely. The limits of the CDR3 on the DNA are not certain, so only TCRdb's listed CDR3 is given. The chain is built from TRBV19 and TRBJ1-2; the D call of TRBD1 is as the table states it, not checked on the DNA. Per germline, CDR1 LNHDA and CDR2 SQIVND (reference sequence). The CDR3 has 11 residues if both end residues are counted. CDR3 region: CASSGPGAPLL.

This chain joins TRBV10-3 and TRBJ1-3, with 8 nucleotides matching TRBD1. Germline V gene lookup returns CDR1 ENHRY and CDR2 SYGVKD. This CDR3 is built from 18 residues. The J segment lost 0 bases and the V segment lost 0 bases, leaving 7 bases of the junction unmatched. The chain's CDR3 is CAISESAGGSISGNTIYF. CDR3 bases: TGTGCCATCAGTGAGTCGGCAGGGGGCTCAATCTCTGGAAACACCATATATTTT.

V and J are TRBV9 and TRBJ1-4; D is possibly TRBD1 (5 bases). This CDR3 is 13 amino acids long. The V end lost 4 bases, the J end lost 7 bases, and 11 bases lay between the germline ends. Germline CDR1 SGDLS, CDR2 YYNGEE. The CDR3 protein is CASSFRVGEKLFF. CDR3 in DNA: TGTGCCAGCAGCTTCAGGGTTGGTGAAAAACTGTTTTTT.

This clone appeared a single time. The chain links TRBV6-2 or TRBV6-3 to TRBJ2-4; a possible D gene is TRBD1 (5 bases). Per germline, CDR1 MNHEY and CDR2 SVGEGT. V was cut by 5 bases and J by 11 bases, with 16 bases left in between. The CDR3 runs 13 residues. CDR3 amino acids: CASSDQGFWVQYF. DNA for the CDR3: TGTGCCAGCAGTGATCAGGGATTTTGGGTTCAGTACTTC.